Shown below are 3 T cell receptor beta chains from a single sample sequenced in a study of identical twins. TCRdb passed the 5' RACE reads through MiXCR, listing each CDR3 protein once. The sample includes hundreds of thousands of distinct CDR3 sequences, roughly 20% of them seen just once. A further study also used this sample, focusing on T cells expressing NK-cell markers.

The sample comprised PBMCs. These receptors were collected from a woman aged 18-29 years in good health.

This clonotype was counted only a few times. This sequence joins TRBV7-8 and TRBJ2-7; D is uncertain. Germline-derived CDR1 and CDR2 are SGHVS and FQNEAQ. V was trimmed by 6 bases and J by 2 bases, leaving 20 bases between them. This CDR3 contains 16 residues. The DNA of the CDR3 is TGTGCCAGCAGTTCTGACACCCTAAGAAGGCCCTACGAGCAGTACTTC. As protein: CASSSDTLRRPYEQYF.

This clonotype was counted only a few times. The chain uses TRBV28 and TRBJ2-1, with D unclear. Trimming cost V 4 bases and J 0 bases, with 10 bases left between them. The CDR3 covers 15 residues. Germline V gene data show CDR1 as MDHEN and CDR2 as SYDVKM. CDR3 amino acids: CASSSQWSSYNEQFF. CDR3 coding DNA: TGTGCCAGCAGTTCGCAGTGGAGCTCCTACAATGAGCAGTTCTTC. Variable domain in full (rest from reference TRBV28 and TRBJ2-1): DVKVTQSSRYLVKRTGEKVFLECVQDMDHENMFWYRQDPGLGLRLIYFSYDVKMKEKGDIPEGYSVSREKKERFSLILESASTNQTSMYLCASSSQWSSYNEQFFGPGTRLTVL.

This clonotype was picked up a small number of times. CDR3: CSASDMSRYEQYF. The CDR3 bases are TGCAGTGCTTCCGACATGAGTCGCTACGAGCAGTACTTC. J is TRBJ2-7 and V is TRBV20-1, with D uncertain. V was pared by 5 bases and J by 3 bases, with 14 bases between. In germline, CDR1 is DFQATT, CDR2 SNEGSKA (reference sequence). The CDR3 has 13 residues.